Each of the 28 T cell receptor beta chains below was sequenced from the same sample in a study of CD39 and CD103 CD8 tumor-infiltrating T cells. Method: immunoSEQ multiplex PCR; TCRdb's copy keeps in-frame clones and lacks some. This table holds fewer than 4,000 clones, about 60% found once. Sequencing used CD39- CD103- CD8+ T cells sorted from the tumor. Subset here: CD103-CD39- double-negative CD45RA- CD8 T cells. Source of these receptors: a human donor with head and neck squamous cell carcinoma.

The CDR3 bases are TGTGCCAGCAGTCACGGCGGGGTTAATCAGCCCCAGCATTTT. It yields the protein CASSHGGVNQPQHF. The chain recombines TRBV7-6 with TRBJ1-5; no clear D. The length of the CDR3 is 14 residues. V was clipped by 6 bases and J by 4 bases, with 13 bases between them. Germline V lookup: CDR1 SGHVS, CDR2 FNYEAQ.

The chain is built from TRBV7-9 and TRBJ1-2, with D maybe TRBD1 (5 bases). CDR1 and CDR2 (germline): SEHNR, FQNEAQ (reference sequence). Trimming pared 0 bases from V and 3 bases from J, leaving 20 bases between. The CDR3 contains 18 residues. The CDR3 region has the DNA TGTGCCAGCAGCTTAGCAACGTGGTCAGGGCCCGGGTACTATGGCTACACCTTC. Translating gives CASSLATWSGPGYYGYTF.

The rearrangement joins TRBV5-1 to TRBJ1-2, with TRBD1 as a possible D gene (5 bases). This CDR3 has 13 residues. The germline V gene encodes CDR1 SGHRS and CDR2 YFSETQ. The germline V and J ends were trimmed by 0 bases and 8 bases, with 11 bases remaining between them. The CDR3, as DNA: TGCGCCAGCAGCTTGGCGGTAAGGGACGGCTACACCTTC. This gives the protein CASSLAVRDGYTF.

This clone counts as medium-sized. The V call is TRBV11-2, the J call TRBJ1-5; D unclear. Germline CDR1 reads SGHAT; CDR2 reads FQNNGV. This CDR3 spans 12 amino acids. Trimming removed 3 bases from V and 4 bases from J, with 4 bases in between. This CDR3 reads CASSFENQPQHF. The CDR3 DNA reads as TGTGCCAGCAGCTTTGAGAATCAGCCCCAGCATTTT.

The sample holds one count of this clone. Written as DNA, the CDR3 is TGTGCCAGCAGTACCATGGGTTTCGGGGTCAATGAGCAGTTCTTC. Amino acids: CASSTMGFGVNEQFF. The rearrangement joins TRBV27 to TRBJ2-1; D may be TRBD2 (5 bases). This CDR3 has 15 amino acids. Germline V gives CDR1 MNHEY, CDR2 SMNVEV (reference sequence). V dropped 5 bases and J dropped 6 bases, with 17 bases sitting between them.

For this clone: At one end the junction does not follow the germline gene, possibly because of a read error. V and J are TRBV7-7 and TRBJ2-2; tentatively, D is TRBD2 (5 bases). The CDR3 spans 15 residues. Germline V CDR1 and CDR2: SSHAT, FNYEAQ (reference sequence). The CDR3 loop reads CASSLALQVPGELFF. CDR3 coding DNA: TGTGCTAGCAGCTTAGCGCTCCAGGTTCCCGGGGAGCTGTTTTTT.

Written as DNA, the CDR3 is TGTGCCAGCAGCTTGCGGAGACTTTACAATGAGCAGTTCTTC. It translates to CASSLRRLYNEQFF. The J gene is TRBJ2-1, the V gene TRBV5-6; no reliable D call. This CDR3 has 14 residues. Germline V gene lookup returns CDR1 SGHDT and CDR2 YYEEEE. Trimming left V 1 base short and J 4 bases short, with 9 bases between.

The gene calls are TRBV28 and TRBJ1-2; a possible D gene is TRBD1 (5 bases). The CDR3 extends over 13 amino acids. Germline V gives CDR1 MDHEN, CDR2 SYDVKM. V lost 5 bases and J 7 bases, leaving 14 bases between the germline ends. As DNA, the CDR3 is TGTGCCAGCAGTCTCACCGGGGCAGGTGGCTACACCTTC. This codes for CASSLTGAGGYTF.

The V call is TRBV2, the J call TRBJ2-7; D is perhaps TRBD1 (6 bases). The CDR3 is made up of 14 amino acids. Germline values: CDR1 SNHLY, CDR2 FYNNEI. V lost 3 bases to trimming and J lost 2 bases, with 11 bases between them. The CDR3 DNA is TGTGCCAGCAGTGATCAGACAGGCACCTACGAGCAGTACTTC. Translating it yields CASSDQTGTYEQYF.

CDR3: CSVEDQGGDGYTF. The CDR3 nucleotides are TGCAGCGTTGAAGATCAGGGGGGGGATGGCTACACCTTC. This chain links TRBV29-1 with TRBJ1-2; TRBD1 aligns across 7 bases. The V and J ends lost 0 bases and 6 bases, in that order; junction bases with no gene match: 4. CDR1 is SQVTM, CDR2 ANQGSEA, per germline. The CDR3 has 13 amino acids.

This chain uses TRBV7-9 with TRBJ1-3; D call uncertain. Trimming left V 3 bases short and J 0 bases short, with 12 bases between. The CDR3 consists of 16 residues. Germline V CDR1 and CDR2: SEHNR, FQNEAQ (reference sequence). The CDR3 coding sequence is TGTGCCAGCAGCTTGGTCCAATCGGGCTCTGGAAACACCATATATTTT. It is translated as CASSLVQSGSGNTIYF.

The V and J genes are TRBV14 and TRBJ1-2; the match to TRBD1 covers 7 bases. V lost 6 bases and J lost 2; bases outside the gene matches: 6. The V gene's germline CDR1 is SGHDN and CDR2 FVKESK. CDR3 length equals 14 residues. The CDR3 DNA reads TGTGCCAGCAGTCGGACAGGTTACAACTATGGCTACACCTTC. Translated, it gives CASSRTGYNYGYTF.

The chain links TRBV6-1 to TRBJ1-1, with unresolved D. Trimming shortened V by 7 bases and J by 2 bases, and 14 bases separated the two germline ends. This CDR3 spans 14 amino acids. The germline CDR1 and CDR2 sequences are MNHNS and SASEGT. The CDR3 is CASNPWGPNTEAFF. CDR3 coding DNA: TGTGCCAGCAATCCCTGGGGTCCTAACACTGAAGCTTTCTTT.

V is TRBV4-3 and J is TRBJ2-7, with a possible D match to TRBD2 (5 bases). The CDR3 sequence is 15 residues long. Germline CDR1 LGHNA, CDR2 YSLEER. V lost 1 base and J lost 5, with 15 bases in between. CDR3 nucleotides: TGCGCCAGCAGCCAAGTTGGAGGTGTAGTGAACGAGCAGTACTTC. It yields the protein CASSQVGGVVNEQYF.

The rearrangement uses TRBV4-3 and TRBJ1-5, with TRBD1 as a possible D gene (6 bases). The CDR3 has 17 residues. Trimming removed 0 bases from V and 3 bases from J, with 15 bases in between. Germline CDR1 LGHNA, CDR2 YSLEER. CDR3 in DNA: TGCGCCAGCAGCCAAGATCGGTGGGGGGCCTTCAATCAGCCCCAGCATTTT. Encoded protein: CASSQDRWGAFNQPQHF.

This clone occurred once. The chain recombines TRBV6-6 with TRBJ1-3; D is unclear. The germline V gene has CDR1 MNHNY and CDR2 SVGAGI (reference sequence). V lost 0 bases and J 1 base, leaving 10 bases between the germline ends. CDR3 length: 16 residues. In nucleotides, the CDR3 is TGTGCCAGCAGTTACTCGAGGGCCCAATCTGGAAACACCATATATTTT. It codes for CASSYSRAQSGNTIYF.

The chain joins TRBV5-1 to TRBJ2-5; unclear D gene. V was shortened by 1 base and J by 0 bases, with 1 base between the two germline ends. Germline CDR1 reads SGHRS; CDR2 reads YFSETQ. The CDR3 loop spans 12 amino acids. The CDR3 DNA follows: TGCGCCAGCAGCTTGTACCAAGAGACCCAGTACTTC. Translating it yields CASSLYQETQYF.

The rearrangement uses TRBV28 and TRBJ1-6, with D perhaps matching TRBD1 (6 bases). Germline CDR1 and CDR2: MDHEN and SYDVKM. V was pared by 5 bases and J by 6 bases, with 17 bases between. The CDR3 runs 16 residues. CDR3 nucleotide sequence: TGTGCCAGCAGTGAAGACAGGCGCAGACTTAATTCACCCCTCCACTTT. Its translation: CASSEDRRRLNSPLHF. Complete variable domain (other parts from reference TRBV28 and TRBJ1-6): DVKVTQSSRYLVKRTGEKVFLECVQDMDHENMFWYRQDPGLGLRLIYFSYDVKMKEKGDIPEGYSVSREKKERFSLILESASTNQTSMYLCASSEDRRRLNSPLHFGNGTRLTVT.

This clone was counted between two and nine times. The rearrangement joins TRBV18 to TRBJ2-7; TRBD2 matches at 10 bases. The CDR3 spans 17 residues. CDR1 and CDR2 (germline): KGHSH, LQKENI. Trimming cost V 2 bases and J 4 bases; bases outside gene matches: 11. CDR3 protein: CASSPASGGAPSYEQYF. CDR3 sequence (DNA): TGTGCCAGCTCACCAGCCAGCGGGGGGGCTCCGTCGTACGAGCAGTACTTC. Using reference TRBV18 and TRBJ2-7 for the parts outside the CDR3, the full variable domain is NAGVMQNPRHLVRRRGQEARLRCSPMKGHSHVYWYRQLPEEGLKFMVYLQKENIIDESGMPKERFSAEFPKEGPSILRIQQVVRGDSAAYFCASSPASGGAPSYEQYFGPGTRLTVT.

The V call is TRBV5-4, the J call TRBJ1-5; the D gene is possibly TRBD1 (5 bases). The length of the CDR3 is 17 residues. V lost 4 bases and J lost 0, with 17 bases in between. The V gene's germline CDR1 is SGHNT and CDR2 YYREEE (reference sequence). The CDR3 sequence is CASSLTTGVYSNQPQHF. In nucleotides, the CDR3 is TGTGCCAGCAGCCTTACCACAGGAGTTTATAGCAATCAGCCCCAGCATTTT.

The chain recombines TRBV20-1 with TRBJ2-7; D remains ambiguous. The CDR3 sequence is 11 residues long. With 0 bases removed from V and 9 bases from J, the gap between germline ends came to 9 bases. Germline-derived CDR1 and CDR2 are DFQATT and SNEGSKA (reference sequence). The CDR3 DNA is TGCAGTGCTAGAGATGGATGGGGGCAGTACTTC. It specifies CSARDGWGQYF.

This clone was found once. The V and J genes are TRBV7-6 and TRBJ2-3; D gene unclear. The CDR3 consists of 16 residues. Germline V gene data show CDR1 as SGHVS and CDR2 as FNYEAQ. Trimming left V 3 bases short and J 0 bases short, with 13 bases between. This CDR3 is CASSLRMGPSTDTQYF. The CDR3 DNA reads as TGTGCCAGCAGCTTGAGGATGGGCCCCAGCACAGATACGCAGTATTTT.

The genes are TRBV28 and TRBJ2-2, with no clear D. Germline V gene data show CDR1 as MDHEN and CDR2 as SYDVKM. The CDR3 runs 10 residues. Trimming took off 8 bases at V and 6 bases at J, with 4 bases between the two ends. CDR3 bases: TGTGCCAGCGAGGCCGGGGAGCTGTTTTTT. Translating gives CASEAGELFF.

The gene calls are TRBV9 and TRBJ2-7, with 8 bases matching TRBD1. Losses at the gene ends were 0 bases for V and 7 bases for J; bases not matched to a gene: 9. This CDR3 is built from 15 residues. CDR1 is SGDLS, CDR2 YYNGEE, per germline. DNA for the CDR3: TGTGCCAGCAGCGTAGCGGGTGCAGGGGGCGGTGAGCAGTACTTC. Translation: CASSVAGAGGGEQYF.

Only a few counts were recorded for this clone. This chain connects TRBV4-3 to TRBJ1-1; maybe TRBD1 (5 bases). The V gene lost 2 bases and the J gene lost 3 bases, with 16 bases spanning the gap. The CDR3 extends over 16 amino acids. The germline CDR1 and CDR2 sequences are LGHNA and YSLEER. The CDR3 sequence: CASSQTPGRRDTEAFF. The CDR3 DNA reads TGCGCCAGCAGCCAAACTCCAGGGCGAAGGGACACTGAAGCTTTCTTT.

The chain joins TRBV6-1 to TRBJ2-5; possibly TRBD1 for D (6 bases). CDR1 is MNHNS and CDR2 is SASEGT in the germline V gene. V lost 4 bases and J 2 bases, leaving 11 bases between the germline ends. The CDR3 runs 14 residues. The CDR3 coding sequence is TGTGCCAGCAGTGTTACAGGGTCGCAAGAGACCCAGTACTTC. This codes for CASSVTGSQETQYF.

The rearrangement joins TRBV5-5 to TRBJ1-1, with 9 bases lining up with TRBD1. CDR1 SGHKS and CDR2 YYEKEE come from the germline V gene (reference sequence). CDR3 size: 15 residues. The J segment lost 4 bases and the V segment lost 0 bases, leaving 4 bases of the junction unmatched. The CDR3 spells CASSLGDRGITEAFF. The CDR3 nucleotides read TGTGCCAGCAGCTTGGGAGACAGGGGGATCACTGAAGCTTTCTTT.

The chain has TRBV29-1 and TRBJ1-2, with D possibly matching TRBD1 (5 bases). V dropped 0 bases and J dropped 4 bases, with 15 bases sitting between them. The germline CDR1 and CDR2 sequences are SQVTM and ANQGSEA. This CDR3 region has 15 residues. CDR3 amino acids: CSVEDWGSTRYGYTF. The CDR3 DNA reads as TGCAGCGTTGAAGACTGGGGCAGTACGCGCTATGGCTACACCTTC.